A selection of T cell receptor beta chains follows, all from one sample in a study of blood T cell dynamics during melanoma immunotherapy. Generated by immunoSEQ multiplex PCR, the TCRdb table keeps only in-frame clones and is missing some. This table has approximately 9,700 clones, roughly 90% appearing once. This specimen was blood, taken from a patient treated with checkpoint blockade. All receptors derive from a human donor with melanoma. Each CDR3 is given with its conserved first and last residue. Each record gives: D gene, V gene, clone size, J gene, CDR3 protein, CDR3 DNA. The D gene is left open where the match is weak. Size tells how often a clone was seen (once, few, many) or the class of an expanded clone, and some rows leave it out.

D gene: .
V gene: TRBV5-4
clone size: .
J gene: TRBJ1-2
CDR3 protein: CASSLEPINYGYTF
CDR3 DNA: TGTGCCAGCAGCTTGGAACCGATCAACTATGGCTACACCTTC

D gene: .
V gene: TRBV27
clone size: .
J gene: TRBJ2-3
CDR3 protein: CASSPRDVSTDTQYF
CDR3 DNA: TGTGCCAGCAGTCCCCGGGACGTTAGCACAGATACGCAGTATTTT

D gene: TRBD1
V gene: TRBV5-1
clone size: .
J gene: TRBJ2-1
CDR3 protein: CASSFGQGIDEQFF
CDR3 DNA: TGCGCCAGCAGCTTTGGACAGGGGATCGATGAGCAGTTCTTC

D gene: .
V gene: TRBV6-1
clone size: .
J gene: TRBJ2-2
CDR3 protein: CASGLGTYTGELFF
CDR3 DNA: TGTGCCAGCGGATTAGGGACCTACACCGGGGAGCTGTTTTTT

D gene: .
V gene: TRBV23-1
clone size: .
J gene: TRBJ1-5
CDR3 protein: CASLPPGPGGNQPQHF
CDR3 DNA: TGCGCCAGCCTTCCCCCGGGACCTGGGGGCAATCAGCCCCAGCATTTT

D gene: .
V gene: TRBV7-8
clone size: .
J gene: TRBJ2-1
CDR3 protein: CASSQLGYNEQFF
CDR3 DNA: TGTGCCAGCAGCCAGTTAGGATACAATGAGCAGTTCTTC

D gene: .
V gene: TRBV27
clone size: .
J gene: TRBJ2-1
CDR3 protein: CASSSGLPTMSQFF
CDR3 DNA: TGTGCCAGCAGTTCCGGACTACCTACAATGTCCCAGTTCTTC

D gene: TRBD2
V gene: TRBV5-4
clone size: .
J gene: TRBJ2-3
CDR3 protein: CASSEGLAGTDTQYF
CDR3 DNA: TGTGCCAGCAGCGAGGGACTAGCGGGCACAGATACGCAGTATTTT

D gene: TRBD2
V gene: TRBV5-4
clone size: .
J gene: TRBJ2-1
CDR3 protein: CASSLRGGKNEQFF
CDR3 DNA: TGTGCCAGCAGCTTGCGGGGGGGCAAAAATGAGCAGTTCTTC

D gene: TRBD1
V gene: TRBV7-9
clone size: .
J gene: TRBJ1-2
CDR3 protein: CASSLPPTGNGYTF
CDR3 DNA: TGTGCCAGCAGCTTACCCCCGACAGGGAATGGCTACACCTTC

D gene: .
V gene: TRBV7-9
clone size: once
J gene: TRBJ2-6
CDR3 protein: CASSPRTVLRRGANVLTF
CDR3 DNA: TGTGCCAGCAGCCCCCGGACAGTACTTAGGAGGGGGGCCAACGTCCTGACTTTC

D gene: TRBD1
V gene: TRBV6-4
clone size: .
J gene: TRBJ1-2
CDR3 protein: CASRTRDRRFCDYTF
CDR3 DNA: TGTGCCAGCAGAACTCGGGACAGACGCTTTTGCGACTACACCTTC

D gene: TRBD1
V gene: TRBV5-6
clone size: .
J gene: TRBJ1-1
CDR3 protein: CASSFRTGGNTEAFF
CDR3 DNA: TGTGCCAGCAGCTTCAGGACAGGGGGGAACACTGAAGCTTTCTTT

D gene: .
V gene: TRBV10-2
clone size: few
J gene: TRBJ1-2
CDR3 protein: CASTPGEGGNYGYTF
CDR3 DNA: TGCGCCAGCACACCCGGAGAGGGCGGGAACTATGGCTACACCTTC

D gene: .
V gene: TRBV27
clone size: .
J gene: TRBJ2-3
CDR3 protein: CASSFRSGLGTQYF
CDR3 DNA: TGTGCCAGCAGTTTCCGGTCAGGGCTCGGTACGCAGTATTTT

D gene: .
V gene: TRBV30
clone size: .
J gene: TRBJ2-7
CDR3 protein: CAWSDLGYEQYF
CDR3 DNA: TGTGCCTGGAGTGACCTGGGGTACGAGCAGTACTTC

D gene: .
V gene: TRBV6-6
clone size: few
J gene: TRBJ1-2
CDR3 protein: CASRDRPFQGYTF
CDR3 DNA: TGTGCCAGCAGAGACAGGCCTTTCCAAGGCTACACCTTC